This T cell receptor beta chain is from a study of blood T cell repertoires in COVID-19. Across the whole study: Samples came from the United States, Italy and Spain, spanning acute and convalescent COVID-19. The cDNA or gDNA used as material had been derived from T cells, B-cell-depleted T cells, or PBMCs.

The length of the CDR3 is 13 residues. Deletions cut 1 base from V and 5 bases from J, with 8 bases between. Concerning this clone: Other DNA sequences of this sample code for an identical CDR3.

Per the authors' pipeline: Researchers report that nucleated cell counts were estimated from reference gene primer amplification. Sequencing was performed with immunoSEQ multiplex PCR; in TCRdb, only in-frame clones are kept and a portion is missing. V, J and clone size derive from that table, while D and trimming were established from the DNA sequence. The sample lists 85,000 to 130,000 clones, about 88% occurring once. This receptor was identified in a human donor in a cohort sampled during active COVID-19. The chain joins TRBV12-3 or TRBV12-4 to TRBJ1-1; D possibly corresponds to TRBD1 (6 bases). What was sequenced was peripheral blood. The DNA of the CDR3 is TGTGCCAGCAGTTTAGGAGGGGGAACTGAAGCTTTCTTT. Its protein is CASSLGGGTEAFF.